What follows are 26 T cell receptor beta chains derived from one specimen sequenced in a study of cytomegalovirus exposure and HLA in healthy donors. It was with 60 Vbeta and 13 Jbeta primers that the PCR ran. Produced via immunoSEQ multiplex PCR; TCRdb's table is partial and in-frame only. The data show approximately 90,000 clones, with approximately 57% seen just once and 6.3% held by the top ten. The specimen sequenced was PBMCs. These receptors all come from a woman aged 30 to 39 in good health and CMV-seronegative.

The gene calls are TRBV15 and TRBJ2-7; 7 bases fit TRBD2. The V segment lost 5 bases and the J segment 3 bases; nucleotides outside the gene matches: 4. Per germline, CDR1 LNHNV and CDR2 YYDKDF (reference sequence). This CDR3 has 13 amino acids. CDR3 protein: CATSRREDYEQYF. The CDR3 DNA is TGTGCCACCAGCCGACGGGAGGACTACGAGCAGTACTTC.

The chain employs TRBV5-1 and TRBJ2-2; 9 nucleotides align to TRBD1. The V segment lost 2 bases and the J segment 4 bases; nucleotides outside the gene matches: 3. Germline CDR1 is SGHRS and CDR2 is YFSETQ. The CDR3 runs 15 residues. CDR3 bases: TGCGCCAGCAGCTTTCAGGACAGGGGCACCGGGGAGCTGTTTTTT. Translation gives CASSFQDRGTGELFF.

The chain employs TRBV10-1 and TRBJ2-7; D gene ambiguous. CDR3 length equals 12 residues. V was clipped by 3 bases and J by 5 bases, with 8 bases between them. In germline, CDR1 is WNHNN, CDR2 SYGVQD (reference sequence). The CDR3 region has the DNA TGCGCCAGCAGTGACAGTCCCCACGAGCAGTACTTC. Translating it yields CASSDSPHEQYF.

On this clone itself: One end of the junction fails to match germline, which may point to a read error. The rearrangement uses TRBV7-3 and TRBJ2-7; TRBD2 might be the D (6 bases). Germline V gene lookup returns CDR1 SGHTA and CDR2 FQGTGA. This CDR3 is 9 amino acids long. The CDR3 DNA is TGTGCCAGCAGCGGGGGAGGACGCTTC. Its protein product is CASSGGGRF. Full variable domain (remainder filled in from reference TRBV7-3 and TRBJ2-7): GAGVSQTPSNKVTEKGKYVELRCDPISGHTALYWYRQSLGQGPEFLIYFQGTGAADDSGLPNDRFFAVRPEGSVSTLKIQRTERGDSAVYLCASSGGGRFGPGTRLTVT.

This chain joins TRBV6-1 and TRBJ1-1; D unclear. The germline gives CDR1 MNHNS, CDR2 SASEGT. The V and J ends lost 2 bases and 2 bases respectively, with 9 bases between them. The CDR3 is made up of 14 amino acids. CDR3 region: CASSEPGRNTEAFF. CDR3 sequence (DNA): TGTGCCAGCAGTGAACCTGGGCGAAACACTGAAGCTTTCTTT.

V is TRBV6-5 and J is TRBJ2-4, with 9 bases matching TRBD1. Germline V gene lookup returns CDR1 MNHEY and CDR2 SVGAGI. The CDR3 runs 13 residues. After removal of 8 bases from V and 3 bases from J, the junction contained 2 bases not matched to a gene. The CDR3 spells CASVGQGKNIQYF. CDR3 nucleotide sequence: TGTGCCAGCGTGGGACAGGGCAAAAACATTCAGTACTTC.

CDR3 nucleotide sequence: TGTGCCAGTAGTAGGACAGTCCGGGGCTCCTACGAGCAGTACTTC. Translated, it gives CASSRTVRGSYEQYF. This chain joins TRBV19 and TRBJ2-7, with D perhaps matching TRBD1 (6 bases). Germline CDR1 LNHDA, CDR2 SQIVND (reference sequence). The CDR3 consists of 15 residues. The germline V and J ends were trimmed by 4 bases and 0 bases, with 13 bases remaining between them.

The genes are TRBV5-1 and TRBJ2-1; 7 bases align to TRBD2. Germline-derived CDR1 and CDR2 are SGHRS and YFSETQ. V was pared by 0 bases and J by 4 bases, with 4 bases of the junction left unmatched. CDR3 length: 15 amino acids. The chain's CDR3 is CASSLDLAAYNEQFF. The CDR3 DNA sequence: TGCGCCAGCAGCTTGGATCTAGCGGCTTACAATGAGCAGTTCTTC.

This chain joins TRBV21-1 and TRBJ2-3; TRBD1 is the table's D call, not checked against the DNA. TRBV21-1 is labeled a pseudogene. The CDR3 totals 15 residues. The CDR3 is CASSPRQGCADTQYF. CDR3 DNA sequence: TGTGCCAGCAGCCCCCGACAGGGATGTGCAGATACGCAGTATTTT.

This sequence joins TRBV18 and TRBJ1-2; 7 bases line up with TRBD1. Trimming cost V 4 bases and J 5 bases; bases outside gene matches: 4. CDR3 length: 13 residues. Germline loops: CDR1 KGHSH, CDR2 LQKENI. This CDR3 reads CASSRDREYGYTF. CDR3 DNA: TGTGCCAGCTCACGGGACAGAGAATATGGCTACACCTTC.

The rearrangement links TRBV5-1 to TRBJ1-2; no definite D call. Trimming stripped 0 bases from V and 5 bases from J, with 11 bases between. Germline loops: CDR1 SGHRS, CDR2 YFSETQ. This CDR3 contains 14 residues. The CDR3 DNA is TGCGCCAGCAGCTTGGCCCGCAGTAATTATGGCTACACCTTC. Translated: CASSLARSNYGYTF.

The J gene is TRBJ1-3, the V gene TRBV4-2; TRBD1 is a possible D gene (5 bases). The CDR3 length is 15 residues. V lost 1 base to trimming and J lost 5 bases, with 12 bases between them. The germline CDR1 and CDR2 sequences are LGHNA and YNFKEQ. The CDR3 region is CASSQGEEGRNTIYF. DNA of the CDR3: TGTGCCAGCAGCCAAGGAGAGGAGGGGAGAAACACCATATATTTT.

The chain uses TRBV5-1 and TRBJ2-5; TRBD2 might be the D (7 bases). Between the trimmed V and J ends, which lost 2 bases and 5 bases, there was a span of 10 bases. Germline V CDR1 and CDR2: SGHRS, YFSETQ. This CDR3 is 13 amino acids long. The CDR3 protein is CASSFGGPETQYF. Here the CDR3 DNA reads TGCGCCAGCAGCTTCGGGGGGCCCGAGACCCAGTACTTC.

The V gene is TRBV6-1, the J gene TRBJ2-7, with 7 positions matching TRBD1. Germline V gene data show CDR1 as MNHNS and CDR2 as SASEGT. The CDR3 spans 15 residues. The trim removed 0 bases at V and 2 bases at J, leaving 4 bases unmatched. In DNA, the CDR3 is TGTGCCAGCAGTGAAGCCGGGACAGCCCCCTACGAGCAGTACTTC. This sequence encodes CASSEAGTAPYEQYF.

The DNA for the CDR3 is TGTGCCAGCTCACGGGGCGCCGGGGAGCTGTTTTTT. Translation: CASSRGAGELFF. The genes are TRBV18 and TRBJ2-2; maybe TRBD1 (5 bases). V was trimmed by 4 bases and J by 6 bases, leaving 6 bases between them. There are 12 residues in the CDR3. Germline-derived CDR1 and CDR2 are KGHSH and LQKENI.

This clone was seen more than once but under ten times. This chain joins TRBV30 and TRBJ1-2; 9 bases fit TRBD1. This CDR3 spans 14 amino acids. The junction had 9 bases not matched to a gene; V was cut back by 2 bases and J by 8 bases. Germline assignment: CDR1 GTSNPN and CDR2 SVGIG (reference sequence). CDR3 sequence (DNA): TGTGCCTGGAGTTTAAGGGACAGGGTACAGGGCTACACCTTC. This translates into CAWSLRDRVQGYTF.

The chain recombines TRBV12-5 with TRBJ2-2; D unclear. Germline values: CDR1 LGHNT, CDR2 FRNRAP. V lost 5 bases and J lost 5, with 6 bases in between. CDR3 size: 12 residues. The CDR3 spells CASGPVTGELFF. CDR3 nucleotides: TGTGCTAGTGGTCCCGTGACCGGGGAGCTGTTTTTT.

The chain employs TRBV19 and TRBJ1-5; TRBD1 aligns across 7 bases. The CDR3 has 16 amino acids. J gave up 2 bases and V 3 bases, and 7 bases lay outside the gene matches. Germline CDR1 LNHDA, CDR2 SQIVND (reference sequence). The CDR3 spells CASSILPGQGNQPQHF. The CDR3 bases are TGTGCCAGTAGTATCCTTCCTGGACAGGGCAATCAGCCCCAGCATTTT.

This chain's CDR3 is CSVTPRQSYEQYF. The CDR3 DNA reads as TGCAGCGTCACCCCCCGACAGTCGTACGAGCAGTACTTC. This chain connects TRBV29-1 to TRBJ2-7, with D maybe TRBD1 (5 bases). Germline-derived CDR1 and CDR2 are SQVTM and ANQGSEA. The CDR3 consists of 13 residues. The ends were cut back, 6 bases at V and 4 bases at J, with 16 bases in the middle.

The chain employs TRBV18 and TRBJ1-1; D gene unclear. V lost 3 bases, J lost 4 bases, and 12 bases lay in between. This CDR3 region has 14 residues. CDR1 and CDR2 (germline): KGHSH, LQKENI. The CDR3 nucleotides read TGTGCCAGCTCACCCCCGGGAGGGTTCACTGAAGCTTTCTTT. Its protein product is CASSPPGGFTEAFF.

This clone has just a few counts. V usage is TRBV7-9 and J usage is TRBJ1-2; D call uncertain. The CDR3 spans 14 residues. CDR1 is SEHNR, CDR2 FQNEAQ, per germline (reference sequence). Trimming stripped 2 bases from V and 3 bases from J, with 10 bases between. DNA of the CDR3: TGTGCCAGCAGCTTAAGGGAGGGTGACTATGGCTACACCTTC. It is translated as CASSLREGDYGYTF.

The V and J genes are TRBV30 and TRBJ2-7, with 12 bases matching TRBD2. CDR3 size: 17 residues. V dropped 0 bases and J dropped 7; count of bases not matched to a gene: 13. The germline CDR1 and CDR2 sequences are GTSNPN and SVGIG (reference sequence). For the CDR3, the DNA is TGTGCCTGGAGTGTTAGGGCTAGCGGGAGGGGCTATGGGGAGCAGTACTTC. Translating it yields CAWSVRASGRGYGEQYF.

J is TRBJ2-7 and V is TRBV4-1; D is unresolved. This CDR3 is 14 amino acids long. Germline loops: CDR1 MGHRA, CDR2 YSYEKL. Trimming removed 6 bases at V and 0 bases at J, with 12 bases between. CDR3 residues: CASRPESSSYEQYF. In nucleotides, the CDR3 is TGCGCCAGCAGGCCCGAGTCTAGCTCCTACGAGCAGTACTTC.

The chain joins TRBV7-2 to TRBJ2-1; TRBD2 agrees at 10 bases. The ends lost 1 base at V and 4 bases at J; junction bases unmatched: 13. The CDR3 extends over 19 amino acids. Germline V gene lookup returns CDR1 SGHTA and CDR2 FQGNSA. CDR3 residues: CASSLEVVAGGIQYNEQFF. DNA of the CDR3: TGTGCCAGCAGCTTAGAGGTGGTAGCGGGGGGTATTCAGTACAATGAGCAGTTCTTC.

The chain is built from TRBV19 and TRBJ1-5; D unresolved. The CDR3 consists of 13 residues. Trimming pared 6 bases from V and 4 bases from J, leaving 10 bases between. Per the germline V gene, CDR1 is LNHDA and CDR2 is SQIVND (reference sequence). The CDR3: CASSPVANQPQHF. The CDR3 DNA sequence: TGTGCCAGTAGCCCCGTCGCGAATCAGCCCCAGCATTTT.

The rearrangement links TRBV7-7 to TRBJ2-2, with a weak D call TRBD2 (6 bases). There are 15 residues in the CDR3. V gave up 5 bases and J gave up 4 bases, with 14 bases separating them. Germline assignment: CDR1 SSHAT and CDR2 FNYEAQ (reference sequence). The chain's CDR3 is CASSRRLGGTGELFF. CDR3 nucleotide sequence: TGTGCCAGCAGCCGAAGACTAGGTGGCACCGGGGAGCTGTTTTTT.